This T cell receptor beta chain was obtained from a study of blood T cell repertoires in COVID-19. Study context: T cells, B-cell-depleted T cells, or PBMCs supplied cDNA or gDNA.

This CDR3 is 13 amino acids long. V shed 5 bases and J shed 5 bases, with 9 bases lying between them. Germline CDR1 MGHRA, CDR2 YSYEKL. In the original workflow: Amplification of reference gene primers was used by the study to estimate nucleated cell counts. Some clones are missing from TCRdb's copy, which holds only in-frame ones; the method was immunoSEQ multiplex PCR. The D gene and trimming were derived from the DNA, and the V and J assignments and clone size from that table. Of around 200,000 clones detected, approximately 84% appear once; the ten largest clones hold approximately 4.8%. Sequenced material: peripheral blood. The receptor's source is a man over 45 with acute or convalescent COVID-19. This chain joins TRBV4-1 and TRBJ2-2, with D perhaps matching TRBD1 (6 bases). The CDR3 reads CASSYRVTGELFF. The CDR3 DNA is TGCGCCAGCAGCTACAGGGTTACCGGGGAGCTGTTTTTT.